This section outlines one TCR beta chain sequence together with its context. The sample belongs to a study of radiotherapy plus CTLA-4 blockade in lung cancer. Repertoires were generated with immunoSEQ multiplex PCR, while TCRdb's copy carries only in-frame clones and drops some. The sample comprises 45,000 to 55,000 clones, approximately 80% of which are singletons, and roughly 3.5% rests with the top ten. There are 16 residues in the CDR3. The junction had 5 bases not matched to a gene; V was cut back by 2 bases and J by 1 base. The germline gives CDR1 ENHRY, CDR2 SYGVKD. The J gene is TRBJ1-1, the V gene TRBV10-3; 9 bases fit TRBD1. This TCR was sampled from a human donor with non-small cell lung cancer who had a partial response to radiotherapy plus ipilimumab. The sample consisted of peripheral blood, taken from a patient treated with radiotherapy plus ipilimumab. The CDR3 nucleotides read TGTGCCATCAGTGAGAGTCAGGGACAGGGGAACACTGAAGCTTTCTTT. The encoded protein is CAISESQGQGNTEAFF.